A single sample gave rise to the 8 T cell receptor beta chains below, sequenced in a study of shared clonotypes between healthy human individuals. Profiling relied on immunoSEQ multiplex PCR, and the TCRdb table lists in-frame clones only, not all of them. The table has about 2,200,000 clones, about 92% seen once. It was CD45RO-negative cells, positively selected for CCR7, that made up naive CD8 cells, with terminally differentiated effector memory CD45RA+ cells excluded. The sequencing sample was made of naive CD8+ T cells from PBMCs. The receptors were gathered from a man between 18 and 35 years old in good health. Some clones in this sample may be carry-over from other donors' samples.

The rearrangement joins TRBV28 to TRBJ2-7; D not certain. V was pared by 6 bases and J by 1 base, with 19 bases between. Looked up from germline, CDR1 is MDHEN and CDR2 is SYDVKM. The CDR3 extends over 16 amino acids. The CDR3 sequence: CASSQRVVVGSYEQYF. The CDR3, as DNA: TGTGCCAGCAGCCAACGGGTGGTGGTAGGTTCCTACGAGCAGTACTTC.

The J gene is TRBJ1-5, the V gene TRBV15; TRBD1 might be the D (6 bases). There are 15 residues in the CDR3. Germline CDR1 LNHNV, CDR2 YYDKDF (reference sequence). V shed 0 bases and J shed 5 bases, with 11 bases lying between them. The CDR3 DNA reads TGTGCCACCAGCAGAGATCGGGGGGCCTATCAGCCCCAGCATTTT. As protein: CATSRDRGAYQPQHF.

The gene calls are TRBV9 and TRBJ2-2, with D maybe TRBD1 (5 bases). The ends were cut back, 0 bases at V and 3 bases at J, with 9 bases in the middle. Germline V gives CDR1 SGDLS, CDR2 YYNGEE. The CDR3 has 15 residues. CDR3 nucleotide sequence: TGTGCCAGCAGCGTAGAAACAGGCTACACCGGGGAGCTGTTTTTT. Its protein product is CASSVETGYTGELFF.

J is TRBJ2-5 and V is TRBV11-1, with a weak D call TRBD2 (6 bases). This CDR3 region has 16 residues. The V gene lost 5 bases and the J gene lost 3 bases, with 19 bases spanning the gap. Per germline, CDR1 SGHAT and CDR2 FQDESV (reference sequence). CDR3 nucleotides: TGTGCCAGCAGCCCTTCCGGAGGGAGTATGGAAGAGACCCAGTACTTC. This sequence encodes CASSPSGGSMEETQYF.

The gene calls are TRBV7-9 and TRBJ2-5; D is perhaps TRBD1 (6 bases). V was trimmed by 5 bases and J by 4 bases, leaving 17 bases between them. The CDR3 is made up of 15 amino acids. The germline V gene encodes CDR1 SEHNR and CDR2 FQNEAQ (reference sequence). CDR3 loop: CASSTGTLVGETQYF. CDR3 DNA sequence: TGTGCCAGCAGCACCGGGACACTTGTGGGAGAGACCCAGTACTTC.

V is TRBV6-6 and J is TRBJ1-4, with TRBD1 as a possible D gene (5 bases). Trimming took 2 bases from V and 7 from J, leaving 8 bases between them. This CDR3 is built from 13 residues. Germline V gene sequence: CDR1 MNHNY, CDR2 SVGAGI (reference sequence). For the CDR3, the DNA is TGTGCCAGCAGTTACGGTGGGGGTGAAAAACTGTTTTTT. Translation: CASSYGGGEKLFF.

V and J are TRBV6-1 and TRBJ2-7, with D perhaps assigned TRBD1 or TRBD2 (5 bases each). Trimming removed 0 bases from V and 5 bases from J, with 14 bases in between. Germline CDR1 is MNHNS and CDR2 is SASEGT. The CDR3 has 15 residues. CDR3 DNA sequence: TGTGCCAGCAGTGAAGCCGCGCGGAGAGGGGACGAGCAGTACTTC. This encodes CASSEAARRGDEQYF.

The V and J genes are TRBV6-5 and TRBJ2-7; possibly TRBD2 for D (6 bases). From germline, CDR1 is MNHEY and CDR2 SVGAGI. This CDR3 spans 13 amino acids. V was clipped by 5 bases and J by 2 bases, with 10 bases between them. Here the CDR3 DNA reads TGTGCCAGCAGTACGGGACTCCCCTACGAGCAGTACTTC. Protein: CASSTGLPYEQYF.